These 2 T cell receptor beta chains originate from one sample sequenced in a study of CD8+ T cells in alopecia areata. Reverse transcribed after extraction, RNA yielded cDNA as the sequencing template. Sequencing was performed with immunoSEQ multiplex PCR; in TCRdb, only in-frame clones are kept and a portion is missing. Of 150,000 to 200,000 clones listed, 50% to 60% are singletons. The sequenced sample was CD4+ T cells sorted from blood. The receptors derive from a human donor in good health.

This rearrangement joins TRBV2 to TRBJ2-1, with D unclear. Germline V gene lookup returns CDR1 SNHLY and CDR2 FYNNEI. The CDR3 runs to 16 residues. V was clipped by 2 bases and J by 0 bases, with 11 bases between them. The CDR3 loop reads CASSERLKSSYNEQFF. The CDR3, as DNA: TGTGCCAGCAGTGAACGTCTAAAAAGCTCCTACAATGAGCAGTTCTTC.

The V and J genes are TRBV27 and TRBJ2-1, with D perhaps matching TRBD2 (5 bases). The CDR3 spans 14 residues. In germline, CDR1 is MNHEY, CDR2 SMNVEV (reference sequence). Trimming stripped 6 bases from V and 14 bases from J, with 23 bases between. CDR3 sequence: CASRIEGAAGVEFF. DNA for the CDR3: TGTGCCAGCAGGATAGAGGGAGCAGCTGGGGTGGAGTTCTTC.